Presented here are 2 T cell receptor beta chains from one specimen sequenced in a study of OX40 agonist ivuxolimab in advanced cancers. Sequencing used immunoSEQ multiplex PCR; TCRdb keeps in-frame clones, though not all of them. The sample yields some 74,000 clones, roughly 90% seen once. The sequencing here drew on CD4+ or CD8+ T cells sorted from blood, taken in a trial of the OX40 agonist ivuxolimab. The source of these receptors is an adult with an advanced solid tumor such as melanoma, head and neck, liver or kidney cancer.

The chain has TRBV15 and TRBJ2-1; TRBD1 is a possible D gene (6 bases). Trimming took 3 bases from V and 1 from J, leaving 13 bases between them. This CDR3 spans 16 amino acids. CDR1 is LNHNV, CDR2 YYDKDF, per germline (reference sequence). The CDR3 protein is CATSSRLTGSYNEQFF. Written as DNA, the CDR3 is TGTGCCACCAGCAGCCGACTTACAGGGTCCTACAATGAGCAGTTCTTC.

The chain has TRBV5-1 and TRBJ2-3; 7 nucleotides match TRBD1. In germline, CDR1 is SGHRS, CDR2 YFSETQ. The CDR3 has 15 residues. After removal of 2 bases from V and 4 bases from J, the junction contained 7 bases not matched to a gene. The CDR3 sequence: CASSFTGAQADTQYF. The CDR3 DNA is TGCGCCAGCAGCTTCACAGGGGCACAGGCAGATACGCAGTATTTT.